This is a list of T cell receptor beta chains from one sample in a study of early T cells in non-severe SARS-CoV-2 infection. Via MiXCR, TCRdb re-called the 5' RACE reads, giving one row per CDR3 protein. The sample shows 55,000 to 75,000 distinct CDR3 sequences, about 8% of them seen only once. Sequenced sample: whole blood. The receptors originated from an adult who was a healthcare worker with PCR-confirmed SARS-CoV-2 infection or an uninfected control (not recorded which). Each CDR3 is given with its conserved first and last residue. The D gene is left open where the match is weak. Clone size is given for some rows only: seen once, a few or many times, or a class if the clone is expanded.

J gene: TRBJ2-1; V gene: TRBV18; D gene: TRBD1; clone size: few; CDR3 protein: CASSPGTGGYNEQFF; CDR3 DNA: TGTGCCAGCTCACCCGGGACAGGGGGTTACAATGAGCAGTTCTTC
J gene: TRBJ2-1; V gene: TRBV5-1; D gene: NA; clone size: many; CDR3 protein: CASSFSQNNEQFF; CDR3 DNA: TGCGCCAGCAGCTTCTCCCAGAACAATGAGCAGTTCTTC
J gene: TRBJ2-5; V gene: TRBV9; D gene: NA; clone size: NA; CDR3 protein: CASSPHIQETQYF; CDR3 DNA: TGTGCCAGCAGCCCCCACATCCAAGAGACCCAGTACTTC
J gene: TRBJ2-5; V gene: TRBV20-1; D gene: NA; clone size: NA; CDR3 protein: CSASGIGYQETQYF; CDR3 DNA: TGCAGTGCTAGTGGAATCGGGTACCAAGAGACCCAGTACTTC
J gene: TRBJ2-1; V gene: TRBV5-1; D gene: NA; clone size: few; CDR3 protein: CASRDARLHEQFF; CDR3 DNA: TGCGCCAGCAGAGACGCACGGTTACATGAGCAGTTCTTC
J gene: TRBJ2-7; V gene: TRBV18; D gene: NA; clone size: NA; CDR3 protein: CASSPRGGFRNEQYF; CDR3 DNA: TGTGCCAGCTCACCACGGGGGGGCTTCAGGAACGAGCAGTACTTC
J gene: TRBJ2-7; V gene: TRBV28; D gene: TRBD2; clone size: few; CDR3 protein: CASSSTSTIYEQYF; CDR3 DNA: TGTGCCAGCAGTTCGACTAGCACGATCTACGAGCAGTACTTC
J gene: TRBJ2-5; V gene: TRBV29-1; D gene: TRBD1; clone size: few; CDR3 protein: CSVEGTGTGNVETQYF; CDR3 DNA: TGCAGCGTTGAAGGCACCGGGACAGGAAATGTGGAGACCCAGTACTTC
J gene: TRBJ2-2; V gene: TRBV18; D gene: NA; clone size: many; CDR3 protein: CASSLPGSPATGELFF; CDR3 DNA: TGTGCCAGCTCCCTACCGGGGTCTCCGGCCACCGGGGAGCTGTTTTTT
J gene: TRBJ2-3; V gene: TRBV30; D gene: NA; clone size: many; CDR3 protein: CAWTRTNTQYF; CDR3 DNA: TGTGCCTGGACGAGGACCAATACGCAGTATTTT
J gene: TRBJ1-6; V gene: TRBV9; D gene: TRBD1; clone size: many; CDR3 protein: CASSNRDRGNSPLHF; CDR3 DNA: TGTGCCAGCAGCAACCGGGACAGGGGCAATTCACCCCTCCACTTT
J gene: TRBJ2-1; V gene: TRBV21-1; D gene: NA; clone size: NA; CDR3 protein: CAEPGDRGLSSYNEQFF; CDR3 DNA: TGTGCCGAACCGGGGGACAGGGGGCTAAGCTCCTACAATGAGCAGTTCTTC
J gene: TRBJ2-3; V gene: TRBV24-1; D gene: NA; clone size: NA; CDR3 protein: CATSDSTTLDTQYF; CDR3 DNA: TGTGCCACCAGTGACTCTACGACACTAGATACGCAGTATTTT
J gene: TRBJ1-1; V gene: TRBV7-9; D gene: TRBD1; clone size: few; CDR3 protein: CASIGTGNTEAFF; CDR3 DNA: TGTGCCAGCATCGGGACAGGGAACACTGAAGCTTTCTTT
J gene: TRBJ2-1; V gene: TRBV21-1; D gene: NA; clone size: few; CDR3 protein: CASSKATPGTNEQFF; CDR3 DNA: TGTGCCAGCAGCAAAGCCACTCCCGGCACCAATGAGCAGTTCTTC
J gene: TRBJ1-5; V gene: TRBV7-6; D gene: NA; clone size: many; CDR3 protein: CASSLAEGQPQHF; CDR3 DNA: TGTGCCAGCAGCTTAGCGGAGGGGCAGCCCCAGCATTTT
J gene: TRBJ2-1; V gene: TRBV11-2; D gene: TRBD2; clone size: NA; CDR3 protein: CASSLTGGYNEQFF; CDR3 DNA: TGTGCCAGCAGCTTGACGGGGGGTTACAATGAGCAGTTCTTC
J gene: TRBJ2-2; V gene: TRBV7-6; D gene: TRBD2; clone size: many; CDR3 protein: CASSLFTSGNDGELFF; CDR3 DNA: TGTGCCAGCAGCCTTTTTACTAGCGGGAACGACGGGGAGCTGTTTTTT
J gene: TRBJ2-3; V gene: TRBV11-3; D gene: NA; clone size: many; CDR3 protein: CASSFISTDTQYF; CDR3 DNA: TGTGCCAGCAGCTTTATATCTACAGATACGCAGTATTTT
J gene: TRBJ1-1; V gene: TRBV9; D gene: NA; clone size: few; CDR3 protein: CASSTQSDEAFF; CDR3 DNA: TGTGCCAGCAGCACGCAGTCAGATGAAGCTTTCTTT
J gene: TRBJ1-1; V gene: TRBV29-1; D gene: NA; clone size: few; CDR3 protein: CSVDVTPNTEAFF; CDR3 DNA: TGCAGCGTTGATGTTACACCAAACACTGAAGCTTTCTTT
J gene: TRBJ2-7; V gene: TRBV27; D gene: NA; clone size: NA; CDR3 protein: CASSNQISYEQYF; CDR3 DNA: TGTGCCAGCAGTAATCAGATTTCCTACGAGCAGTACTTC
J gene: TRBJ2-1; V gene: TRBV4-1; D gene: NA; clone size: NA; CDR3 protein: CASSHQFSDEQFF; CDR3 DNA: TGCGCCAGCAGCCACCAATTTAGCGATGAGCAGTTCTTC
J gene: TRBJ2-6; V gene: TRBV5-1; D gene: NA; clone size: many; CDR3 protein: CASSMDPPSGANVLTF; CDR3 DNA: TGCGCCAGCAGCATGGACCCTCCCTCTGGGGCCAACGTCCTGACTTTC
J gene: TRBJ2-4; V gene: TRBV27; D gene: NA; clone size: many; CDR3 protein: CASSLSGVAKNIQYF; CDR3 DNA: TGTGCCAGCAGTTTATCGGGGGTAGCCAAAAACATTCAGTACTTC
J gene: TRBJ2-5; V gene: TRBV19; D gene: TRBD1; clone size: few; CDR3 protein: CASSKRYRGGETQYF; CDR3 DNA: TGTGCCAGTAGTAAACGCTACAGGGGTGGTGAGACCCAGTACTTC
J gene: TRBJ2-2; V gene: TRBV19; D gene: NA; clone size: few; CDR3 protein: CASARAVDGELFF; CDR3 DNA: TGTGCCAGTGCCCGGGCCGTCGACGGGGAGCTGTTTTTT
J gene: TRBJ2-7; V gene: TRBV18; D gene: NA; clone size: few; CDR3 protein: CASSPETGAYEQYF; CDR3 DNA: TGTGCCAGCTCACCAGAGACAGGTGCCTACGAGCAGTACTTC
J gene: TRBJ1-1; V gene: TRBV7-8; D gene: NA; clone size: NA; CDR3 protein: CASSRRKEIEAFF; CDR3 DNA: TGTGCCAGCAGCCGTAGGAAGGAGATTGAAGCTTTCTTT
J gene: TRBJ2-5; V gene: TRBV5-1; D gene: NA; clone size: many; CDR3 protein: CASSDRVPWETQYF; CDR3 DNA: TGCGCCAGCTCCGACCGGGTCCCCTGGGAGACCCAGTACTTC
J gene: TRBJ1-5; V gene: TRBV20-1; D gene: NA; clone size: many; CDR3 protein: CSASLQTAQPQHF; CDR3 DNA: TGCAGTGCTAGCCTCCAGACCGCTCAGCCCCAGCATTTT
J gene: TRBJ2-1; V gene: TRBV5-1; D gene: NA; clone size: many; CDR3 protein: CASNSNSRNEQFF; CDR3 DNA: TGCGCCAGCAATTCTAACAGCAGAAATGAGCAGTTCTTC
J gene: TRBJ2-7; V gene: TRBV6-5; D gene: TRBD2; clone size: few; CDR3 protein: CASSPRTSGAYEQYF; CDR3 DNA: TGTGCCAGCAGCCCCAGGACTAGCGGAGCCTACGAGCAGTACTTC
J gene: TRBJ2-3; V gene: TRBV6-6; D gene: TRBD1; clone size: many; CDR3 protein: CASSPGTARHPDTQYF; CDR3 DNA: TGTGCCAGCAGTCCCGGGACAGCCCGACACCCAGATACGCAGTATTTT
J gene: TRBJ1-2; V gene: TRBV29-1; D gene: NA; clone size: many; CDR3 protein: CSVPSKGTYGYTF; CDR3 DNA: TGCAGCGTTCCCAGTAAGGGTACCTATGGCTACACCTTC
J gene: TRBJ2-3; V gene: TRBV3-1; D gene: TRBD1; clone size: few; CDR3 protein: CASSGGQRTDTQYF; CDR3 DNA: TGTGCCAGCAGCGGGGGACAGCGCACAGATACGCAGTATTTT
J gene: TRBJ2-1; V gene: TRBV7-7; D gene: NA; clone size: few; CDR3 protein: CARHNEQFF; CDR3 DNA: TGTGCCAGACACAATGAGCAGTTCTTC
J gene: TRBJ1-5; V gene: TRBV15; D gene: TRBD1; clone size: NA; CDR3 protein: CATSSPGQGAWQPQHF; CDR3 DNA: TGTGCCACCAGCAGCCCGGGACAGGGGGCCTGGCAGCCCCAGCATTTT
J gene: TRBJ2-1; V gene: TRBV7-6; D gene: NA; clone size: many; CDR3 protein: CASSPIRGGGNEQFF; CDR3 DNA: TGTGCCAGCAGCCCTATAAGAGGAGGCGGCAATGAGCAGTTCTTC
J gene: TRBJ2-7; V gene: TRBV27; D gene: TRBD1; clone size: NA; CDR3 protein: CASSLPGGYEQYF; CDR3 DNA: TGTGCCAGCAGTTTACCAGGGGGATACGAGCAGTACTTC
J gene: TRBJ1-4; V gene: TRBV3-1; D gene: TRBD1; clone size: NA; CDR3 protein: CASHRRDRHNEKLFF; CDR3 DNA: TGTGCCAGCCACCGGCGGGACAGGCACAATGAAAAACTGTTTTTT
J gene: TRBJ2-1; V gene: TRBV19; D gene: NA; clone size: NA; CDR3 protein: CASSNGYYNEQFF; CDR3 DNA: TGTGCCAGTAGTAACGGATACTACAATGAGCAGTTCTTC
J gene: TRBJ2-2; V gene: TRBV19; D gene: NA; clone size: NA; CDR3 protein: CASTDRNTGELFF; CDR3 DNA: TGTGCCAGTACTGACCGAAACACCGGGGAGCTGTTTTTT
J gene: TRBJ2-7; V gene: TRBV28; D gene: TRBD2; clone size: few; CDR3 protein: CASRSGLAGSSYEQYF; CDR3 DNA: TGTGCCAGCAGATCCGGACTAGCGGGTAGCTCCTACGAGCAGTACTTC
J gene: TRBJ2-5; V gene: TRBV5-5; D gene: TRBD2; clone size: many; CDR3 protein: CASSLVLAGSQETQYF; CDR3 DNA: TGTGCCAGCAGCTTGGTACTAGCGGGGTCCCAAGAGACCCAGTACTTC
J gene: TRBJ1-1; V gene: TRBV5-1; D gene: TRBD1; clone size: few; CDR3 protein: CASSLGDRGPDTEAFF; CDR3 DNA: TGCGCCAGCAGCTTGGGGGACAGGGGGCCGGACACTGAAGCTTTCTTT
J gene: TRBJ2-3; V gene: TRBV24-1; D gene: NA; clone size: many; CDR3 protein: CATAAGGALGDTQYF; CDR3 DNA: TGTGCCACCGCAGCTGGGGGGGCGCTGGGAGATACGCAGTATTTT
J gene: TRBJ2-3; V gene: TRBV2; D gene: NA; clone size: many; CDR3 protein: CASSERSGGTDTQYF; CDR3 DNA: TGTGCCAGCAGTGAACGGAGCGGTGGCACAGATACGCAGTATTTT
J gene: TRBJ2-2; V gene: TRBV10-1; D gene: NA; clone size: few; CDR3 protein: CASSEASPPNTGELFF; CDR3 DNA: TGCGCCAGCAGTGAAGCCAGTCCTCCGAACACCGGGGAGCTGTTTTTT
J gene: TRBJ2-4; V gene: TRBV15; D gene: NA; clone size: NA; CDR3 protein: CATSRGRQRIGKNIQYF; CDR3 DNA: TGTGCCACCAGCAGAGGCCGGCAGAGAATAGGCAAAAACATTCAGTACTTC